This T cell receptor (delta chain) was documented in a study of gamma-delta chains in newborns, infants, children. The wider study: Polyclonal expansion of innate γδ T cells after birth follows microbial exposure.

This clone has only a few counts. A clone one base away is much larger, so this may be a read error. TCRdb re-called clones from the reads using CATT. The sample has 10,000 to 12,000 delta-chain clones; 8.5% to 9.5% are singletons. Germline loops: CDR1 GEAIGNYY, CDR2 EKD. V shed 2 bases and J 0 bases; nucleotides not matched to a gene: 2. This CDR3 region has 18 residues. The sample comprised blood. This sequence joins TRDV2 and TRDJ3, with TRDD3 identical over 11 bases. The sequence was collected from a child who was a newborn, infant or young child, either healthy, febrile or measles-vaccinated (not recorded which). The DNA of the CDR3 is TGTGCCTGTGACAGTGGGGGATACGGCTCCTGGGACACCCGACAGATGTTTTTC. It codes for CACDSGGYGSWDTRQMFF.